This T cell receptor beta chain was found in a study of cytomegalovirus exposure and HLA in healthy donors. The length of the CDR3 is 16 residues. Germline V gene sequence: CDR1 SGHRS, CDR2 YFSETQ. The V gene end was trimmed by 4 bases and the J gene end by 5 bases; junction bases not matched to a gene: 9. Clones were sequenced by immunoSEQ multiplex PCR, and TCRdb holds only the in-frame ones, with some missing. The sample lists 200,000 to 250,000 clones, about 86% occurring once. The sample was PBMCs. The chain has TRBV5-1 and TRBJ2-1; TRBD1 matches at 10 bases. This TCR was recovered from a man between 18 and 29 years old in good health and CMV-seronegative. CDR3 residues: CASSRGSGTGDNEQFF. The CDR3 DNA sequence: TGCGCCAGCAGCCGCGGGTCCGGGACAGGGGACAATGAGCAGTTCTTC.